This TCR beta chain was captured by sequencing in a study of T cell responses to AZD1222 COVID-19 vaccine. Trimming left V 5 bases short and J 1 base short, with 11 bases between. Germline V CDR1 and CDR2: SGHAT, FQDESV (reference sequence). CDR3 length equals 14 residues. The protocol was immunoSEQ multiplex PCR, while the TCRdb copy is restricted to in-frame clones and leaves out a portion. The table shows 180,000 or so clones, with roughly 94% occurring only once. The specimen comprised peripheral blood, sampled on day 0 of AZD1222 vaccination. The chain employs TRBV11-1 and TRBJ1-1; maybe TRBD1 (5 bases). This TCR derives from an adult in good health. The CDR3 region is CASSRGRANTEAFF. CDR3 DNA sequence: TGTGCCAGCAGCCGGGGCCGAGCGAACACTGAAGCTTTCTTT.